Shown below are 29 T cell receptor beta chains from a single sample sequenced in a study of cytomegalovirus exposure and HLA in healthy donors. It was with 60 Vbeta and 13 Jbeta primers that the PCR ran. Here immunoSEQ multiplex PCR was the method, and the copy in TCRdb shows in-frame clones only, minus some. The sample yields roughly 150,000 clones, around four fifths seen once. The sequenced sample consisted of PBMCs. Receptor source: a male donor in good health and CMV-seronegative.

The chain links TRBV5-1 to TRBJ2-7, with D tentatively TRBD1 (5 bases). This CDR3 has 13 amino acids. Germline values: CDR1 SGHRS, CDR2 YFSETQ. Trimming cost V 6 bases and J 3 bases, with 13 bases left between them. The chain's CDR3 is CASKYDRGYEQYF. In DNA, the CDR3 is TGCGCCAGCAAATACGACAGAGGCTACGAGCAGTACTTC.

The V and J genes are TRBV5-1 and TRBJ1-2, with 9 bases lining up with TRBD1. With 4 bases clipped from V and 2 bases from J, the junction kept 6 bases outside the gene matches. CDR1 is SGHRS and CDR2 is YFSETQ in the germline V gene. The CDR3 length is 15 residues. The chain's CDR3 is CASSQGQGGNYGYTF. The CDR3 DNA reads TGCGCCAGCAGCCAGGGACAGGGAGGGAACTATGGCTACACCTTC.

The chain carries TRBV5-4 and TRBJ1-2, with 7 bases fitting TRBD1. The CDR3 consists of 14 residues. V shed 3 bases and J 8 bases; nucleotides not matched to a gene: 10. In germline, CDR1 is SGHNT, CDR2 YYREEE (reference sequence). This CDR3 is CASSWTGTDKGYTF. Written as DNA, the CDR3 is TGTGCCAGCAGCTGGACCGGGACAGATAAGGGCTACACCTTC.

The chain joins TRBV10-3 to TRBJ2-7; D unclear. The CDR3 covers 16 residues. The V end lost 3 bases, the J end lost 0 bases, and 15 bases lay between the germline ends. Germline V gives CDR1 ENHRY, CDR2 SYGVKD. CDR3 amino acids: CAISDFSQKTSYEQYF. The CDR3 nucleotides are TGTGCCATCAGTGACTTTTCCCAGAAAACCTCCTACGAGCAGTACTTC.

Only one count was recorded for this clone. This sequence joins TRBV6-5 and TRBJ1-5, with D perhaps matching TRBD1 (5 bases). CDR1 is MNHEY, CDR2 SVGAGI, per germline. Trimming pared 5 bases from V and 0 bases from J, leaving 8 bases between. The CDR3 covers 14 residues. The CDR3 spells CASSGHYSNQPQHF. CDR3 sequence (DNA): TGTGCCAGCAGTGGACACTATAGCAATCAGCCCCAGCATTTT.

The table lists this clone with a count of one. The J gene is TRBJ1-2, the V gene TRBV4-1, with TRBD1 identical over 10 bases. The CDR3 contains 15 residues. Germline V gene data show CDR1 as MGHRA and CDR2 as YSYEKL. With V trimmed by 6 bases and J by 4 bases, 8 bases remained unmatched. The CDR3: CASRPGTGAPYGYTF. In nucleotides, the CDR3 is TGCGCCAGCAGGCCTGGGACAGGGGCGCCCTATGGCTACACCTTC.

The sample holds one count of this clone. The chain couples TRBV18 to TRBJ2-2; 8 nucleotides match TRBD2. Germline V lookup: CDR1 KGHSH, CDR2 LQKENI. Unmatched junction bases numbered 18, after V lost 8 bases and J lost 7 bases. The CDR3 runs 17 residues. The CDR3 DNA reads TGTGCCAGCACAAAACCAGGATCGGGGGGGGCTGGCGGGGAGCTGTTTTTT. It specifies CASTKPGSGGAGGELFF. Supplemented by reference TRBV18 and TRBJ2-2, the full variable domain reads NAGVMQNPRHLVRRRGQEARLRCSPMKGHSHVYWYRQLPEEGLKFMVYLQKENIIDESGMPKERFSAEFPKEGPSILRIQQVVRGDSAAYFCASTKPGSGGAGGELFFGEGSRLTVL.

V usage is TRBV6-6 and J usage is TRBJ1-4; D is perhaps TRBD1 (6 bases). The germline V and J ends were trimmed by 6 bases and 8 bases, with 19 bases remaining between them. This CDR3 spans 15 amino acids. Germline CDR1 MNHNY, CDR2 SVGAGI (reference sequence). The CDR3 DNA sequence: TGTGCCAGCAGCCAACGGGGGGCGAAAGGGGAAAAACTGTTTTTT. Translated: CASSQRGAKGEKLFF.

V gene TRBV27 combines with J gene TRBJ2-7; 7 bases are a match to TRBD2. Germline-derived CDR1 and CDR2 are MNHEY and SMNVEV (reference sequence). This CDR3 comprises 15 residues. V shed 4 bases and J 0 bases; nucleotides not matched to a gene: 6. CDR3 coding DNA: TGTGCCAGCAGTTGGAATCCTAGCGGCTCCTACGAGCAGTACTTC. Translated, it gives CASSWNPSGSYEQYF.

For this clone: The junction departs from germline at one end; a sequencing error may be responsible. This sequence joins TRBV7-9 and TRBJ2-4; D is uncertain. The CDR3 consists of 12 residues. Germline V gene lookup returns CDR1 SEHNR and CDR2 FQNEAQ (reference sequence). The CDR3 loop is CSSSSQIDIQYF. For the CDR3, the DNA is TGTTCCAGCAGCTCACAAATTGACATTCAGTACTTC. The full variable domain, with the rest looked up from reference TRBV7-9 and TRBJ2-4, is DTGVSQNPRHKITKRGQNVTFRCDPISEHNRLYWYRQTLGQGPEFLTYFQNEAQLEKSRLLSDRFSAERPKGSFSTLEIQRTEQGDSAMYLCSSSSQIDIQYFGAGTRLSVL.

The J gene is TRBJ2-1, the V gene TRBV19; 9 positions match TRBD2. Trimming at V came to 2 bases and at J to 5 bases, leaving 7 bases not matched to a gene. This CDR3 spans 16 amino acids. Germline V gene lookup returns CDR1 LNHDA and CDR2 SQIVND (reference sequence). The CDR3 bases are TGTGCCAGTAGTATAAGGGAGACTAGCGGTCACAATGAGCAGTTCTTC. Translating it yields CASSIRETSGHNEQFF.

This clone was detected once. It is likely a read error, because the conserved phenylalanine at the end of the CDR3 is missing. CDR3 protein: CASSYGTSGTTGQYL. The CDR3 DNA reads as TGTGCCAGCAGTTATGGGACTAGCGGGACTACGGGGCAGTACCTC. This rearrangement joins TRBV6-5 to TRBJ2-7; 13 bases map to TRBD2. The CDR3 is made up of 15 amino acids. V lost 3 bases to trimming and J lost 9 bases; unmatched junction nucleotides: 8. Germline assignment: CDR1 MNHEY and CDR2 SVGAGI.

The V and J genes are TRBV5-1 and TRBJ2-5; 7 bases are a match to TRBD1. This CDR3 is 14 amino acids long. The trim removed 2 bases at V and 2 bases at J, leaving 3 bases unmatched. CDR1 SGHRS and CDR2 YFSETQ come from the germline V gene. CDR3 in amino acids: CASSLRQGQETQYF. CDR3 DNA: TGCGCCAGCAGCTTAAGACAGGGTCAAGAGACCCAGTACTTC.

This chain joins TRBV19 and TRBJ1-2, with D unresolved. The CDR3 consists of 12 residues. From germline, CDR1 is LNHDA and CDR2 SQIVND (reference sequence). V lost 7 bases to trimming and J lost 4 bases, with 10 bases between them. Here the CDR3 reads CASTGGAYGYTF. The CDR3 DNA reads TGTGCCAGTACTGGCGGAGCCTATGGCTACACCTTC.

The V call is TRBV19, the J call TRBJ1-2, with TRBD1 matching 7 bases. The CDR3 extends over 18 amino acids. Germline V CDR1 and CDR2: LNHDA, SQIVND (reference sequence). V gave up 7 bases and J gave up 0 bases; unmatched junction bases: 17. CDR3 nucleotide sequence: TGTGCCAGTACTGCCAACCCGGGGACAGTGGGGTCTAACTATGGCTACACCTTC. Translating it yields CASTANPGTVGSNYGYTF.

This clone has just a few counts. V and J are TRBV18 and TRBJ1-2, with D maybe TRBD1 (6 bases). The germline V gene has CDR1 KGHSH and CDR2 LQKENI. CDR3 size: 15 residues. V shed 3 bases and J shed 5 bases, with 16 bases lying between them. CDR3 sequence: CASSPAGEGIYGYTF. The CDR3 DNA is TGTGCCAGCTCACCGGCAGGGGAGGGAATTTATGGCTACACCTTC.

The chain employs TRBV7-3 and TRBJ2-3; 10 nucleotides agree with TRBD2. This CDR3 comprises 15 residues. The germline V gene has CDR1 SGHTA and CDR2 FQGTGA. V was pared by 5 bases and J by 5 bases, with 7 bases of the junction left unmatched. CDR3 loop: CASSLGTSVIDTQYF. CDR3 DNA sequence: TGTGCCAGCAGCCTTGGGACTAGCGTAATAGATACGCAGTATTTT.

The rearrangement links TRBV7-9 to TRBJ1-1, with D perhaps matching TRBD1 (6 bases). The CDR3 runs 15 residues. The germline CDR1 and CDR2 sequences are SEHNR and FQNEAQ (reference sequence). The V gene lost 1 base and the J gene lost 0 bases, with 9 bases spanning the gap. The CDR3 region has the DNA TGTGCCAGCAGCTTAGGCACAGGGATGAACACTGAAGCTTTCTTT. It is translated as CASSLGTGMNTEAFF.

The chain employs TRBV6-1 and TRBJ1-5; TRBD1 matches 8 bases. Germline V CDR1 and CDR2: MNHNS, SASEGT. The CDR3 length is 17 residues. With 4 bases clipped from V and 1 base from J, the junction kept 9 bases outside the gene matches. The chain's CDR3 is CASSVGQGRQSNQPQHF. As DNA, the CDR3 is TGTGCCAGCAGTGTTGGACAGGGAAGACAAAGCAATCAGCCCCAGCATTTT.

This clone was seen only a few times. The CDR3 nucleotides are TGTGCCAGCAGCCAAGTTAAGGGCGGGGGGCCCCTGGATACGCAGTATTTT. Translating it yields CASSQVKGGGPLDTQYF. The V gene is TRBV4-2, the J gene TRBJ2-3; 8 nucleotides align to TRBD2. The CDR3 runs 17 residues. The germline V gene has CDR1 LGHNA and CDR2 YNFKEQ. Losses at the gene ends were 1 base for V and 6 bases for J; bases not matched to a gene: 12.

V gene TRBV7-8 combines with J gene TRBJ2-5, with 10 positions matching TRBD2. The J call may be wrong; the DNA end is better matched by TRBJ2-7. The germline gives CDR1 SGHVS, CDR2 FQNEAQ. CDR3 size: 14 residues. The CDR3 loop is CASSPSGGAYEQYF. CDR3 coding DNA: TGTGCCAGCAGCCCGAGCGGGGGGGCCTACGAGCAGTACTTC.

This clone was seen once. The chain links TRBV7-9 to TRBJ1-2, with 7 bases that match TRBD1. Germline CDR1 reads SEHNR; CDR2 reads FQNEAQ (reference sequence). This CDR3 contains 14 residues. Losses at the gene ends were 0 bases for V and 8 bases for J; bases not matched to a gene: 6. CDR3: CASSLARGSLGYTF. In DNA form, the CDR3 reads TGTGCCAGCAGCTTAGCCAGGGGGAGCTTAGGCTACACCTTC.

CDR3: CASSPGTGAADTQYF. CDR3 DNA: TGTGCCAGCAGTCCCGGGACAGGGGCCGCAGATACGCAGTATTTT. The genes are TRBV27 and TRBJ2-3; the match to TRBD1 covers 10 bases. This CDR3 is built from 15 residues. Germline CDR1 reads MNHEY; CDR2 reads SMNVEV (reference sequence). V lost 5 bases, J lost 4 bases, and 6 bases stayed unmatched.

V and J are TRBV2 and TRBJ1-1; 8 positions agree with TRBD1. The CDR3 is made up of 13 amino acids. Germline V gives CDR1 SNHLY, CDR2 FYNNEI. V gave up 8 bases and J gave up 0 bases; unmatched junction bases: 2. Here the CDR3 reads CASRDRMNTEAFF. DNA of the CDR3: TGTGCCAGCCGGGACAGGATGAACACTGAAGCTTTCTTT.

CDR3 sequence (DNA): TGTGCCAGCAGCTTAGATAGGGGGTCACCCCTCCACTTT. This translates into CASSLDRGSPLHF. The chain couples TRBV11-2 to TRBJ1-6, with D possibly being TRBD1 (6 bases). V was clipped by 0 bases and J by 10 bases, with 7 bases between them. The CDR3 length is 13 residues. Per the germline V gene, CDR1 is SGHAT and CDR2 is FQNNGV.

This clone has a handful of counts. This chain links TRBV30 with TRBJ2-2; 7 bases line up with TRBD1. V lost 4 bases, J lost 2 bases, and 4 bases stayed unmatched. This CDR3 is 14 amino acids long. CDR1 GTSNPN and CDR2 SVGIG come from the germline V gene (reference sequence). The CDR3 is CAWKGTANTGELFF. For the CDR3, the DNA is TGTGCCTGGAAAGGGACAGCAAACACCGGGGAGCTGTTTTTT.

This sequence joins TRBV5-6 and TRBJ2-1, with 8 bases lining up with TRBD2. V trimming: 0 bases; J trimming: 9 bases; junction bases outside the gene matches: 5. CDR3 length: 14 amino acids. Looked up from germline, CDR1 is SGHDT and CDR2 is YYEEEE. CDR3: CASSLELAVGEQFF. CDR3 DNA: TGTGCCAGCAGCTTGGAACTAGCGGTAGGTGAGCAGTTCTTC.

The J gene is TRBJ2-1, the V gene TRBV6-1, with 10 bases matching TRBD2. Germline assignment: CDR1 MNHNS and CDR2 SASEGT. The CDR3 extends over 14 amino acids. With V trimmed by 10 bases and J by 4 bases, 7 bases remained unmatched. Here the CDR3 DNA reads TGTGCCACCGAACTACTAGCGGGGTACAATGAGCAGTTCTTC. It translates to CATELLAGYNEQFF.

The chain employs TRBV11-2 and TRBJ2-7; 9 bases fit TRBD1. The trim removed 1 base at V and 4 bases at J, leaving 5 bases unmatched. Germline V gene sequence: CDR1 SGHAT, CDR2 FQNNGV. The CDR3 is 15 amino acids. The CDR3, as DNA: TGTGCCAGCAGCTTAGGTAGGGACAGGGTTTACGAGCAGTACTTC. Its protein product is CASSLGRDRVYEQYF. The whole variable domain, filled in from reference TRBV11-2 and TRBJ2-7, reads EAGVAQSPRYKIIEKRQSVAFWCNPISGHATLYWYQQILGQGPKLLIQFQNNGVVDDSQLPKDRFSAERLKGVDSTLKIQPAKLEDSAVYLCASSLGRDRVYEQYFGPGTRLTVT.